Below are 32 T cell receptor beta chains sequenced from a single sample in a study of cytomegalovirus exposure and HLA in healthy donors. Use of 60 Vbeta and 13 Jbeta primers characterized the PCR. Profiled with immunoSEQ multiplex PCR; TCRdb holds only in-frame clones, not every one. Among 100,000 to 150,000 clones listed, approximately 17% were seen once. What was sequenced was PBMCs. The receptors derive from a female donor in good health and CMV-seropositive.

This clone was picked up a small number of times. The chain has TRBV14 and TRBJ1-1; D not resolved. With 4 bases removed from V and 5 bases from J, the gap between germline ends came to 20 bases. Germline V gene lookup returns CDR1 SGHDN and CDR2 FVKESK. The CDR3 is 16 amino acids. CDR3 sequence: CASSRTPEQWLTEAFF. The DNA for the CDR3 is TGTGCCAGCAGCCGAACCCCGGAACAGTGGCTGACTGAAGCTTTCTTT.

This clone was observed a few times. The gene calls are TRBV28 and TRBJ2-1, with a possible D match to TRBD2 (6 bases). Trimming cost V 8 bases and J 5 bases, with 22 bases left between them. CDR1 is MDHEN, CDR2 SYDVKM, per germline. This CDR3 spans 16 amino acids. Here the CDR3 DNA reads TGTGCCAGCCCTCTACGGGACTTAGATAACCACAATGAGCAGTTCTTC. Residues: CASPLRDLDNHNEQFF.

The gene calls are TRBV7-2 and TRBJ2-1, with TRBD2 identical over 7 bases. Looked up from germline, CDR1 is SGHTA and CDR2 is FQGNSA. The V and J ends lost 1 base and 9 bases, in that order; junction bases with no gene match: 9. The CDR3 is made up of 15 amino acids. The DNA of the CDR3 is TGTGCCAGCAGCTTAGTGGAGCCGGGGGGTGGTGAGCAGTTCTTC. Encoded protein: CASSLVEPGGGEQFF.

The table lists this clone with a few counts. The chain uses TRBV6-5 and TRBJ2-7; 8 bases agree with TRBD1. CDR1 MNHEY and CDR2 SVGAGI come from the germline V gene. There are 15 residues in the CDR3. Losses at the gene ends were 6 bases for V and 2 bases for J; bases not matched to a gene: 9. DNA for the CDR3: TGTGCCAGCAGACCGACAGGGGAAACTCCCTACGAGCAGTACTTC. This gives the protein CASRPTGETPYEQYF.

In its sample, this clone was seen a few times. V and J are TRBV5-1 and TRBJ1-3; D is possibly TRBD1 (6 bases). Germline V gene data show CDR1 as SGHRS and CDR2 as YFSETQ. V lost 0 bases, J lost 3 bases, and 10 bases lay in between. The CDR3 has 15 amino acids. CDR3 sequence reads: CASSLAGVNGNTIYF. The CDR3 DNA reads as TGCGCCAGCAGCTTGGCAGGGGTGAATGGAAACACCATATATTTT.

Written as DNA, the CDR3 is TGTGCCACCAGCAGAGAAGCCTCAAACCCAACGCAGTATTTT. Protein sequence: CATSREASNPTQYF. The gene calls are TRBV15 and TRBJ2-3; no definite D call. There are 14 residues in the CDR3. Trimming took off 0 bases at V and 9 bases at J, with 13 bases between the two ends. Per the germline V gene, CDR1 is LNHNV and CDR2 is YYDKDF (reference sequence). Together with reference TRBV15 and TRBJ2-3, the CDR3 gives the full variable domain: DAMVIQNPRYQVTQFGKPVTLSCSQTLNHNVMYWYQQKSSQAPKLLFHYYDKDFNNEADTPDNFQSRRPNTSFCFLDIRSPGLGDTAMYLCATSREASNPTQYFGPGTRLTVL.

This chain uses TRBV15 with TRBJ2-1; 9 bases line up with TRBD1. CDR3 size: 17 residues. Germline-derived CDR1 and CDR2 are LNHNV and YYDKDF (reference sequence). V shed 2 bases, J shed 6 bases, and the junction held 11 bases outside the gene matches. For the CDR3, the DNA is TGTGCCACCAGCAGACCGGGTCGGGACAGGGTTTTCAATGAGCAGTTCTTC. It encodes CATSRPGRDRVFNEQFF. Complete variable domain (other parts from reference TRBV15 and TRBJ2-1): DAMVIQNPRYQVTQFGKPVTLSCSQTLNHNVMYWYQQKSSQAPKLLFHYYDKDFNNEADTPDNFQSRRPNTSFCFLDIRSPGLGDTAMYLCATSRPGRDRVFNEQFFGPGTRLTVL.

This clone was seen only a few times. V usage is TRBV11-2 and J usage is TRBJ2-5, with D tentatively TRBD1 (5 bases). There are 15 residues in the CDR3. V dropped 4 bases and J dropped 5 bases, with 17 bases sitting between them. Germline V CDR1 and CDR2: SGHAT, FQNNGV. The CDR3 loop is CASSWRGQLWETQYF. CDR3 DNA: TGTGCCAGCAGCTGGCGTGGACAACTATGGGAGACCCAGTACTTC.

The chain uses TRBV27 and TRBJ2-5; 13 bases are shared with TRBD2. This CDR3 contains 15 residues. Trimming removed 5 bases from V and 4 bases from J; junction bases left unmatched: 4. CDR1 is MNHEY and CDR2 is SMNVEV in the germline V gene (reference sequence). CDR3 sequence (DNA): TGTGCCAGCAGTCTAGGGACTAGCGGGGTAGAGACCCAGTACTTC. Protein: CASSLGTSGVETQYF.

The DNA of the CDR3 is TGTGCCAGCAGTTCTAGCGGGGGTCGTTACAATGAGCAGTTCTTC. This gives the protein CASSSSGGRYNEQFF. The chain is built from TRBV2 and TRBJ2-1, with 10 bases that match TRBD2. The CDR3 has 15 residues. V shed 5 bases, J shed 4 bases, and the junction held 5 bases outside the gene matches. Germline-derived CDR1 and CDR2 are SNHLY and FYNNEI.

This sequence joins TRBV7-2 and TRBJ2-1; 7 bases line up with TRBD2. J was trimmed by 4 bases and V by 6 bases; bases with no gene match: 9. Germline assignment: CDR1 SGHTA and CDR2 FQGNSA. This CDR3 has 15 residues. CDR3 residues: CASSQSGIPYNEQFF. CDR3 bases: TGTGCCAGCAGTCAAAGCGGGATCCCTTACAATGAGCAGTTCTTC.

The chain employs TRBV4-3 and TRBJ2-7; perhaps TRBD1 as D (6 bases). The CDR3 consists of 16 residues. CDR1 LGHNA and CDR2 YSLEER come from the germline V gene. V lost 3 bases to trimming and J lost 1 base, with 16 bases between them. The CDR3 reads CASSHEQGEGSYEQYF. The CDR3 DNA follows: TGCGCCAGCAGCCATGAACAGGGTGAGGGTTCCTACGAGCAGTACTTC.

V usage is TRBV5-4 and J usage is TRBJ1-1; weak D call: TRBD1 (6 bases). The germline V and J ends were trimmed by 4 bases and 11 bases, with 15 bases remaining between them. The germline gives CDR1 SGHNT, CDR2 YYREEE (reference sequence). The length of the CDR3 is 12 residues. CDR3 DNA: TGTGCCAGCAGCCTACCCAGGGGAAGGGCTTTCTTT. This codes for CASSLPRGRAFF.

The gene calls are TRBV2 and TRBJ2-3, with 11 bases that match TRBD2. With V trimmed by 7 bases and J by 2 bases, 11 bases remained unmatched. This CDR3 is 17 amino acids long. The germline CDR1 and CDR2 sequences are SNHLY and FYNNEI. The CDR3 DNA reads TGTGCCAGCATTCACGCTAGACTAGCGGGGTACACAGATACGCAGTATTTT. Translated: CASIHARLAGYTDTQYF.

This clone was detected a few times. The chain employs TRBV4-1 and TRBJ2-3; 11 bases align to TRBD2. The CDR3 has 18 amino acids. Unmatched junction bases numbered 12, after V lost 6 bases and J lost 1 base. Germline V CDR1 and CDR2: MGHRA, YSYEKL. The CDR3: CASRAGLAAPKGTDTQYF. The DNA for the CDR3 is TGCGCCAGCAGAGCGGGACTAGCGGCCCCAAAGGGCACAGATACGCAGTATTTT.

This chain links TRBV5-4 with TRBJ2-3, with 9 bases matching TRBD2. The junction had 5 bases not matched to a gene; V was cut back by 0 bases and J by 3 bases. There are 16 residues in the CDR3. Germline V lookup: CDR1 SGHNT, CDR2 YYREEE (reference sequence). CDR3 sequence: CASSLAVLAGTDTQYF. The CDR3 DNA is TGTGCCAGCAGCTTGGCGGTCCTAGCGGGAACAGATACGCAGTATTTT.

The chain recombines TRBV7-9 with TRBJ2-2, with D perhaps TRBD2 (5 bases). V gave up 4 bases and J gave up 8 bases, with 11 bases separating them. Germline V gene data show CDR1 as SEHNR and CDR2 as FQNEAQ (reference sequence). The CDR3 sequence is 13 residues long. CDR3: CASSYPRGGELFF. The CDR3 DNA sequence: TGTGCCAGCAGCTATCCCCGGGGTGGGGAGCTGTTTTTT.

This clone came up a few times. The chain joins TRBV7-2 to TRBJ2-3; D might be TRBD2 (5 bases). V was clipped by 1 base and J by 5 bases, with 10 bases between them. The germline CDR1 and CDR2 sequences are SGHTA and FQGNSA. The CDR3 is 14 residues long. In nucleotides, the CDR3 is TGTGCCAGCAGCTTAGGCTTGGCGGGAGATACGCAGTATTTT. Protein: CASSLGLAGDTQYF.

V gene TRBV7-2 combines with J gene TRBJ1-5, with TRBD1 identical over 10 bases. In germline, CDR1 is SGHTA, CDR2 FQGNSA. This CDR3 has 16 amino acids. Trimming at V came to 5 bases and at J to 6 bases, leaving 10 bases not matched to a gene. The CDR3 DNA reads TGTGCCAGCAGCAAAACCGGGACAGGGGATGGTCAGCCCCAGCATTTT. Translation: CASSKTGTGDGQPQHF.

The genes are TRBV6-5 and TRBJ2-5; D is perhaps TRBD1 (6 bases). CDR1 and CDR2 from the germline V gene are MNHEY and SVGAGI. This CDR3 spans 13 amino acids. Trimming pared 3 bases from V and 4 bases from J, leaving 9 bases between. The CDR3 loop is CASSYRGRETQYF. In DNA form, the CDR3 reads TGTGCCAGCAGTTATAGGGGGAGAGAGACCCAGTACTTC.

The chain links TRBV4-1 to TRBJ1-4; no reliable D call. The germline V and J ends were trimmed by 2 bases and 3 bases, with 7 bases remaining between them. This CDR3 spans 14 amino acids. Germline V CDR1 and CDR2: MGHRA, YSYEKL. CDR3 DNA sequence: TGCGCCAGCAGCCAAACAGCATCTAATGAAAAACTGTTTTTT. It encodes CASSQTASNEKLFF.

This clone was observed a few times. V usage is TRBV6-5 and J usage is TRBJ2-5, with 10 bases aligning to TRBD2. Per germline, CDR1 MNHEY and CDR2 SVGAGI. CDR3 length equals 15 residues. J lost 5 bases, V lost 3 bases, and 6 bases had no gene match. Written as DNA, the CDR3 is TGTGCCAGCAGTTATAGCGGGGGGACGGAGGAGACCCAGTACTTC. Amino acids: CASSYSGGTEETQYF.

V and J are TRBV18 and TRBJ1-1, with D possibly being TRBD1 (6 bases). CDR1 is KGHSH, CDR2 LQKENI, per germline. The CDR3 has 13 residues. V lost 1 base to trimming and J lost 10 bases, with 13 bases between them. The CDR3 loop is CASSPLTGDRAFF. CDR3 in DNA: TGTGCCAGCTCACCACTGACAGGCGATCGAGCTTTCTTT.

This clone was observed a handful of times. The chain carries TRBV4-1 and TRBJ2-5; possible D gene TRBD2, 5 bases. Germline V gene data show CDR1 as MGHRA and CDR2 as YSYEKL. The V end was cut by 0 bases, the J end by 7 bases, with 15 bases between. The CDR3 runs 15 residues. CDR3 in DNA: TGCGCCAGCAGCCAAGATCCCGGCGGGTCTGGGACCCAGTACTTC. This encodes CASSQDPGGSGTQYF.

V is TRBV18 and J is TRBJ1-1; 8 bases are shared with TRBD1. This CDR3 has 15 residues. The trim removed 4 bases at V and 3 bases at J, leaving 7 bases unmatched. The germline V gene has CDR1 KGHSH and CDR2 LQKENI. In DNA, the CDR3 is TGTGCCAGCTCACTCACAGGGGGGGGGTACACTGAAGCTTTCTTT. Its translation is CASSLTGGGYTEAFF.

Written as DNA, the CDR3 is TGTGCCAGTAGGGGGGACAGATCAAGGACTAATGAAAAACTGTTTTTT. Translated: CASRGDRSRTNEKLFF. The rearrangement joins TRBV19 to TRBJ1-4, with 7 bases lining up with TRBD1. The germline gives CDR1 LNHDA, CDR2 SQIVND (reference sequence). The CDR3 is made up of 16 amino acids. Trimming at V came to 6 bases and at J to 2 bases, leaving 9 bases not matched to a gene.

The chain is built from TRBV5-4 and TRBJ2-1, with 10 bases fitting TRBD1. The CDR3 has 16 amino acids. Germline V gives CDR1 SGHNT, CDR2 YYREEE (reference sequence). Trimming cost V 2 bases and J 3 bases; bases outside gene matches: 5. The CDR3 DNA is TGTGCCAGCAGCTTCGGCCGGGACAGGGGCTACAATGAGCAGTTCTTC. Its translation: CASSFGRDRGYNEQFF.

The gene calls are TRBV5-4 and TRBJ2-7; 10 bases agree with TRBD2. Germline trimming cut 4 bases from V and 4 bases from J; bases unmatched to any gene: 14. Germline lookup yields CDR1 SGHNT and CDR2 YYREEE (reference sequence). This CDR3 contains 17 residues. Here the CDR3 reads CASSPQTPLAGVYEQYF. The CDR3 region has the DNA TGTGCCAGCAGCCCACAAACACCTCTAGCGGGAGTGTACGAGCAGTACTTC.

This clone has only a few counts. The chain combines TRBV28 with TRBJ2-7, with D maybe TRBD2 (5 bases). The germline gives CDR1 MDHEN, CDR2 SYDVKM. The V gene lost 5 bases and the J gene lost 1 base, with 12 bases spanning the gap. This CDR3 contains 14 residues. CDR3 nucleotide sequence: TGTGCCAGCAGTAAGACGGACTCATCCTACGAGCAGTACTTC. Translating it yields CASSKTDSSYEQYF.

The CDR3 DNA reads as TGTGCCAGCAGCTTAGTTCGGACAGGGTATTCACCCCTCCACTTT. As protein: CASSLVRTGYSPLHF. The V gene is TRBV7-8, the J gene TRBJ1-6; 8 nucleotides line up with TRBD1. The V segment lost 1 base and the J segment 8 bases; nucleotides outside the gene matches: 4. The CDR3 is 15 residues long. Germline V gene data show CDR1 as SGHVS and CDR2 as FQNEAQ.

The rearrangement joins TRBV5-4 to TRBJ2-2; possible D gene TRBD1, 8 bases. CDR1 and CDR2 from the germline V gene are SGHNT and YYREEE (reference sequence). Trimming took off 5 bases at V and 3 bases at J, with 14 bases between the two ends. The CDR3 consists of 15 residues. The CDR3 protein is CASRWTGRDTGELFF. The CDR3 coding sequence is TGTGCCAGCAGGTGGACAGGGAGGGACACCGGGGAGCTGTTTTTT.

This chain joins TRBV7-6 and TRBJ1-1; D is perhaps TRBD1 (6 bases). Germline-derived CDR1 and CDR2 are SGHVS and FNYEAQ. Trimming left V 5 bases short and J 8 bases short, with 18 bases between. This CDR3 spans 14 amino acids. CDR3 nucleotide sequence: TGTGCCAGCAGCCCAGGACAGATACGGGTCGAAGCTTTCTTT. Protein: CASSPGQIRVEAFF. Drawing the rest from reference TRBV7-6 and TRBJ1-1, the complete variable domain is GAGVSQSPRYKVTKRGQDVALRCDPISGHVSLYWYRQALGQGPEFLTYFNYEAQQDKSGLPNDRFSAERPEGSISTLTIQRTEQRDSAMYRCASSPGQIRVEAFFGQGTRLTVV.